This T cell receptor beta chain stems from a study of Ad26.COV2.S vaccination and SARS-CoV-2 variants. Turning to the study itself: Intramuscularly, Ad26.COV2.S was given either once or twice, 56 days apart. Findings of the study overall: Possibly, TCR breadth and depth analyses underestimated total T cell responses.

Treatment reported: about 20 received Ad26.COV2.S at low or high dose, single or two shots; roughly five received placebo; per-sample allocation not given. At day 63 after the first vaccine or placebo injection, samples were drawn. An adult donor aged 18-55 years was enrolled in Boston. An Ad26 vector expressing Wuhan-strain SARS-CoV-2 spike served as the vaccine. Libraries were prepared by immunoSEQ multiplex PCR; TCRdb keeps only in-frame clonotypes and omits some of them. The sample lists 200,000 to 300,000 clones, around nine tenths occurring once. This clone has just one count. As yet, its antigen is unknown. The sequencing here drew on peripheral blood, taken in a trial of Ad26.COV2.S vaccine versus placebo. The origin of this receptor is a person aged 18-65 years who received the Ad26.COV2.S COVID-19 vaccine or a placebo.

The chain's CDR3 is CATSDRTRVSSNEQFF. For the CDR3, the DNA is TGTGCCACCAGCGACCGAACCAGGGTTTCTTCCAATGAGCAGTTCTTC. The V gene is TRBV24-1, the J gene TRBJ2-1, with a possible D match to TRBD1 (5 bases). In germline, CDR1 is KGHDR, CDR2 SFDVKD. V lost 7 bases, J lost 6 bases, and 21 bases lay in between. The CDR3 runs 16 residues.